This record looks at one T cell receptor (beta chain) sequence and its context. Antigen: not known. The CDR3 covers 13 residues. Trimming cost V 7 bases and J 6 bases, with 13 bases left between them. The germline V gene encodes CDR1 MNHEY and CDR2 SVGEGT. Method: immunoSEQ multiplex PCR; TCRdb's copy keeps in-frame clones and lacks some. This sample has approximately 92,000 clones, with under 90% found just once. This record comes from a study of T cell responses to AZD1222 COVID-19 vaccine. General study findings and limits: Repertoires in all cases were sampled only once the peak T cell response had passed. Among the donors, most were white British and more were female, and clonal diversity was possibly underestimated. Increased Spike-specific TCR breadth and depth were observed after two AZD1222 doses.

This sequence originates from an adult in good health. The chain employs TRBV6-2 or TRBV6-3 and TRBJ2-1, with D unclear. Specimen: peripheral blood, collected on day 0 of AZD1222 vaccination. The DNA of the CDR3 is TGTGCCAGCACCCCTGACTGGTTCAATGAGCAGTTCTTC. It is translated as CASTPDWFNEQFF.